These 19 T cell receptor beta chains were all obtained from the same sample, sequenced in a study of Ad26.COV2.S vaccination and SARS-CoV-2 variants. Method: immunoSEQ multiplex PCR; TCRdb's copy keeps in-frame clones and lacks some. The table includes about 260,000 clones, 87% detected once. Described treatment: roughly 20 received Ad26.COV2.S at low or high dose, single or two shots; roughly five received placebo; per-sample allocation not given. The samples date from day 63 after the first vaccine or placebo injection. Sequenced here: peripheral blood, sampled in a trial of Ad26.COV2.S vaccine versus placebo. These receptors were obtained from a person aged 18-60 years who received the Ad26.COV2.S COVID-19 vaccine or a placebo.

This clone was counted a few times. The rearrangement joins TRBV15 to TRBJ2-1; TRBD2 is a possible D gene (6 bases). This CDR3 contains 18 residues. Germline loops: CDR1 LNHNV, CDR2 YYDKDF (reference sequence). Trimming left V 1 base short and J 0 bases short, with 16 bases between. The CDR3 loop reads CATSRGGVEALSYNEQFF. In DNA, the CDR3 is TGTGCCACCAGCAGAGGCGGGGTCGAAGCCCTCTCCTACAATGAGCAGTTCTTC.

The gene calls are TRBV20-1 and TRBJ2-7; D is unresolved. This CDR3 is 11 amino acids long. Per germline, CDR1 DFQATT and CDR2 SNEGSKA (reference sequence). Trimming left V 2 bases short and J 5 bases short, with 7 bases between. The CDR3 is CSARSPHEQYF. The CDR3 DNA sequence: TGCAGTGCTAGATCCCCTCACGAGCAGTACTTC.

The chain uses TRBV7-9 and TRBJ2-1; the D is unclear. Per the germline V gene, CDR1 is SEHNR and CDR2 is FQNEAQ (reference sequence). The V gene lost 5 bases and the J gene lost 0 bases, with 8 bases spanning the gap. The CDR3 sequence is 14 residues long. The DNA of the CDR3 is TGTGCCAGCAGCCCCAAGAGCTCCTACAATGAGCAGTTCTTC. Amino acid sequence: CASSPKSSYNEQFF.

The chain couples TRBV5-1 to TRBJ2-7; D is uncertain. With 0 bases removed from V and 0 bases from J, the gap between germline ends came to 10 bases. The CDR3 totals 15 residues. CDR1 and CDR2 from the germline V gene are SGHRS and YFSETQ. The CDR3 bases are TGCGCCAGCAGCTTGGAGCCCCTTAGCTCCTACGAGCAGTACGTC. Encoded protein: CASSLEPLSSYEQYV.

The CDR3, as DNA: TGCGCCAGCAGCTTGCAGGCAGGCAGCACAGATACGCAGTATTTT. Translating it yields CASSLQAGSTDTQYF. The gene calls are TRBV5-1 and TRBJ2-3; D unresolved. Per germline, CDR1 SGHRS and CDR2 YFSETQ. There are 15 residues in the CDR3. V shed 1 base and J shed 0 bases, with 9 bases lying between them.

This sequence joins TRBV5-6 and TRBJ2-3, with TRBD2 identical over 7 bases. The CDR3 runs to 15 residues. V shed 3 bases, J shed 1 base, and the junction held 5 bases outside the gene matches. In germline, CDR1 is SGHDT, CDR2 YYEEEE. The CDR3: CASSYRLAGTDTQYF. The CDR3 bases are TGTGCCAGCAGCTACCGACTAGCTGGCACAGATACGCAGTATTTT.

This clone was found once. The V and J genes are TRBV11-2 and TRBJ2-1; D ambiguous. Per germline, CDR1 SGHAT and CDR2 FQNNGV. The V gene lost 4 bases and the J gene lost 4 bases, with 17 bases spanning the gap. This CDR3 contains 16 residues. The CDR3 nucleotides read TGTGCCAGCAGCTCCCTCCTACCTCCAGCTTACAATGAGCAGTTCTTC. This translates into CASSSLLPPAYNEQFF.

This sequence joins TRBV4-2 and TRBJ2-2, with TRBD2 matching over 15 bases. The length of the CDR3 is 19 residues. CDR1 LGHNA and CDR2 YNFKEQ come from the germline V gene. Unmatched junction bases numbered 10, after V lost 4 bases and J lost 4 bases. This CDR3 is CASSPSGLAGGPGTGELFF. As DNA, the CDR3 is TGTGCCAGCAGCCCCTCCGGACTAGCGGGGGGGCCGGGCACCGGGGAGCTGTTTTTT.

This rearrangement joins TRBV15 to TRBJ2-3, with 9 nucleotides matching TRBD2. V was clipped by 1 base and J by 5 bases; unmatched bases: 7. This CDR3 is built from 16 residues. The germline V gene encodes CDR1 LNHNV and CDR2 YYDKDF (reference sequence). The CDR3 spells CATSRGAGGQIDTQYF. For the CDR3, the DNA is TGTGCCACCAGCAGAGGGGCGGGGGGGCAGATAGATACGCAGTATTTT.

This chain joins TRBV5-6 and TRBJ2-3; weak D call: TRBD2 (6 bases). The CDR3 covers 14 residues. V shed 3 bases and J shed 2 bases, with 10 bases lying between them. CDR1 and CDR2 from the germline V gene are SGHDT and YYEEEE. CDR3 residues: CASSSGLVTDTQYF. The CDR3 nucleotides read TGTGCCAGCAGCTCGGGACTCGTCACAGATACGCAGTATTTT.

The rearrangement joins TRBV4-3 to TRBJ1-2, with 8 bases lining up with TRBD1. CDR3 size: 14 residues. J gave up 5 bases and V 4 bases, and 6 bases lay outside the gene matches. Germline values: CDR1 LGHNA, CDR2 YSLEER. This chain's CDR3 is CASSPSGQEYGYTF. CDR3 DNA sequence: TGCGCCAGCAGCCCTTCGGGACAGGAATATGGCTACACCTTC.

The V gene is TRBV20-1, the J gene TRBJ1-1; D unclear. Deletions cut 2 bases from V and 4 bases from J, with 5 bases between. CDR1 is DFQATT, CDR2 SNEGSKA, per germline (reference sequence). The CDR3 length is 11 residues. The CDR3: CSARTGTEAFF. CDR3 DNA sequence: TGCAGTGCTAGAACTGGCACTGAAGCTTTCTTT.

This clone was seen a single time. The CDR3 DNA sequence: TGTGCCAGCAGTGATCCGACGAGAGGGGAGACCCAGTACTTC. Translation gives CASSDPTRGETQYF. The V and J genes are TRBV25-1 and TRBJ2-5; weak D call: TRBD2 (5 bases). CDR1 and CDR2 (germline): MGHDK, SYGVNS. The CDR3 contains 14 residues. Between the trimmed V and J ends, which lost 3 bases and 5 bases, there was a span of 13 bases.

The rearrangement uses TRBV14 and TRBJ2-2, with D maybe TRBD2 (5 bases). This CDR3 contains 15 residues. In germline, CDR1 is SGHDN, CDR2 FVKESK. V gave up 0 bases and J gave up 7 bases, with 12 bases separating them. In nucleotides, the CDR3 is TGTGCCAGCAGCCAAGAAAGTGGGAGAGACGGGGAGCTGTTTTTT. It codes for CASSQESGRDGELFF.

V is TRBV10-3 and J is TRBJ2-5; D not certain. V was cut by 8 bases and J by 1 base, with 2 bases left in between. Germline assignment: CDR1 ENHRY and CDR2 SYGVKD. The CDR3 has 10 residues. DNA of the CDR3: TGTGCCATCGGCCAAGAGACCCAGTACTTC. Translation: CAIGQETQYF.

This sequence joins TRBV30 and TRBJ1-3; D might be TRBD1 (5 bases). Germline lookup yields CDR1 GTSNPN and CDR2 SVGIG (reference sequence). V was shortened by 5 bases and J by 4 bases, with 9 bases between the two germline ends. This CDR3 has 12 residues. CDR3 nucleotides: TGTGCCTGGGGCTGGGGGGGAAACACCATATATTTT. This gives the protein CAWGWGGNTIYF.

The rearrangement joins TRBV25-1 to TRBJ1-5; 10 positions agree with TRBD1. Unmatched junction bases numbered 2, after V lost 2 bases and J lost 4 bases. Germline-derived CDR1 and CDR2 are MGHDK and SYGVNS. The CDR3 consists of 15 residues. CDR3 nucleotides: TGTGCCAGCAGTGAAGGACAGGGGGGGAATCAGCCCCAGCATTTT. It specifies CASSEGQGGNQPQHF.

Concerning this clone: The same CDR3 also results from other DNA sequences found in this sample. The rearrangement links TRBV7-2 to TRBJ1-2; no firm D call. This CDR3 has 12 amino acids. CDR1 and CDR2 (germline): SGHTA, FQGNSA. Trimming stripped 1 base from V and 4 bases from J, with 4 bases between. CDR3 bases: TGTGCCAGCAGCTTAGATAGCTATGGCTACACCTTC. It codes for CASSLDSYGYTF.

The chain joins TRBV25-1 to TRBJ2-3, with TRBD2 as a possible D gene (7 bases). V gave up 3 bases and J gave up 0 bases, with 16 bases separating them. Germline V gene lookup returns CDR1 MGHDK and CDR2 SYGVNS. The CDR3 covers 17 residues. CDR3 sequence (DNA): TGTGCCAGCAGTGAGGCGGGGGCTAGCGTTAGCACAGATACGCAGTATTTT. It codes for CASSEAGASVSTDTQYF.